A selection of T cell receptor beta chains follows, all from one sample in a study of cytomegalovirus exposure and HLA in healthy donors. Method: immunoSEQ multiplex PCR; TCRdb's copy keeps in-frame clones and lacks some. The sample consists of 100,000 to 150,000 clones, over 70% of them appearing once. Input material: PBMCs. These receptor sequences come from a female donor in good health and CMV-seronegative. CDR3s include the opening cysteine and the closing phenylalanine or tryptophan. A D gene is named only where the DNA matches it firmly. The size entry is marked missing in some rows and otherwise reads once, few, many or a size class.

clone size: NA
D gene: NA
J gene: TRBJ1-6
CDR3 length: 14
V gene: TRBV28
CDR3 protein: CASSLVRDNSPLHF
CDR3 DNA: TGTGCCAGCAGTTTGGTCCGGGATAATTCACCCCTCCACTTT

clone size: NA
D gene: NA
J gene: TRBJ1-1
CDR3 length: 15
V gene: TRBV15
CDR3 protein: CATRAEKFMNTEAFF
CDR3 DNA: TGTGCCACCAGGGCCGAAAAATTCATGAACACTGAAGCTTTCTTT

clone size: NA
D gene: NA
J gene: TRBJ1-4
CDR3 length: 17
V gene: TRBV12-5
CDR3 protein: CASGLSGSRLTNEKLFF
CDR3 DNA: TGTGCTAGTGGTTTATCGGGGAGTAGGTTAACTAATGAAAAACTGTTTTTT

clone size: NA
D gene: TRBD1
J gene: TRBJ2-7
CDR3 length: 15
V gene: TRBV5-1
CDR3 protein: CASSARQGGYYEQYF
CDR3 DNA: TGCGCCAGCAGCGCGAGACAGGGCGGCTACTACGAGCAGTACTTC

clone size: NA
D gene: NA
J gene: TRBJ2-2
CDR3 length: 15
V gene: TRBV6-5
CDR3 protein: CASSYGTRYTGELFF
CDR3 DNA: TGTGCCAGCAGTTATGGGACTCGCTACACCGGGGAGCTGTTTTTT

clone size: NA
D gene: NA
J gene: TRBJ2-3
CDR3 length: 15
V gene: TRBV14
CDR3 protein: CASSQGGPRTDTQYF
CDR3 DNA: TGTGCCAGCAGCCAAGGGGGGCCGCGCACAGATACGCAGTATTTT

clone size: NA
D gene: TRBD1
J gene: TRBJ2-7
CDR3 length: 15
V gene: TRBV5-6
CDR3 protein: CASNPGTGLSYEQYF
CDR3 DNA: TGTGCCAGCAACCCCGGGACAGGATTGTCCTACGAGCAGTACTTC

clone size: few
D gene: TRBD1
J gene: TRBJ1-4
CDR3 length: 15
V gene: TRBV5-3
CDR3 protein: CARSLGTGGGEKLFF
CDR3 DNA: TGTGCCAGAAGCTTGGGCACAGGGGGCGGCGAAAAACTGTTTTTT

clone size: few
D gene: NA
J gene: TRBJ2-7
CDR3 length: 15
V gene: TRBV5-1
CDR3 protein: CASSPGTGTPTSLYF
CDR3 DNA: TGCGCCAGCAGTCCCGGAACAGGTACTCCTACGAGTTTATACTTC

clone size: NA
D gene: NA
J gene: TRBJ1-4
CDR3 length: 13
V gene: TRBV18
CDR3 protein: CASSPQGQEKLFF
CDR3 DNA: TGTGCCAGCTCACCACAGGGGCAAGAAAAACTGTTTTTT

clone size: NA
D gene: NA
J gene: TRBJ2-1
CDR3 length: 15
V gene: TRBV6-5
CDR3 protein: CASSTHGASSNEQFF
CDR3 DNA: TGTGCCAGCAGTACCCACGGAGCTAGCTCTAATGAGCAGTTCTTC

clone size: NA
D gene: NA
J gene: TRBJ2-7
CDR3 length: 13
V gene: TRBV19
CDR3 protein: CASSPARNYEQYF
CDR3 DNA: TGTGCCAGTAGCCCCGCCAGAAACTACGAGCAGTACTTC

clone size: NA
D gene: NA
J gene: TRBJ2-3
CDR3 length: 17
V gene: TRBV28
CDR3 protein: CASSPMGQGLSTDTQYF
CDR3 DNA: TGTGCCAGCAGTCCAATGGGGCAGGGGTTAAGCACAGATACGCAGTATTTT